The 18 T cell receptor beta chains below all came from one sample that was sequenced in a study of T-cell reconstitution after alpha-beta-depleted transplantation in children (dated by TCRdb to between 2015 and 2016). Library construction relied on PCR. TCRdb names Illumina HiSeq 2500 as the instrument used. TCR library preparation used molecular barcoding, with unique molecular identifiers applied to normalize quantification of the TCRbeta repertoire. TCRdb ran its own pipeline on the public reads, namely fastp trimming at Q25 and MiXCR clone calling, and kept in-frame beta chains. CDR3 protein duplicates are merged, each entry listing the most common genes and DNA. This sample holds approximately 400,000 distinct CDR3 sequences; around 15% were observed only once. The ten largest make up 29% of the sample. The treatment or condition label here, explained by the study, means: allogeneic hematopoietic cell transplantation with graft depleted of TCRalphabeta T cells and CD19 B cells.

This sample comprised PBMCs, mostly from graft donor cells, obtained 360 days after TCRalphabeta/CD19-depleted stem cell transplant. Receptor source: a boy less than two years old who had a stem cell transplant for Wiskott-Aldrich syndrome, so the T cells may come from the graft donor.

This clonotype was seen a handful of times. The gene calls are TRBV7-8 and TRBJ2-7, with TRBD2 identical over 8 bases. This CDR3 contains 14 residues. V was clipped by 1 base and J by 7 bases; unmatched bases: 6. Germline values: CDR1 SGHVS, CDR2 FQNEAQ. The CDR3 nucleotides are TGTGCCAGCAGCTTAGTTACCCGACTAGCGGAGCAGTACTTC. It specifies CASSLVTRLAEQYF.

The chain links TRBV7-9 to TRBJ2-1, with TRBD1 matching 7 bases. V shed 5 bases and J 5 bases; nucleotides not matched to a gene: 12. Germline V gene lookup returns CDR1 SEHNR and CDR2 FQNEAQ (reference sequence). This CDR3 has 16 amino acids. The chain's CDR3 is CASSGRGQVRDNEQFF. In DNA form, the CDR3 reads TGTGCCAGCAGCGGGCGAGGACAGGTTCGGGACAATGAGCAGTTCTTC.

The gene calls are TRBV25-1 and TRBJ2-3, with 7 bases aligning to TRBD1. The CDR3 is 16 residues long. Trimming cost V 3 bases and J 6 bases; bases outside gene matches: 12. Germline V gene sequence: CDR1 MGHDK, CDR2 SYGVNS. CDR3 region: CASSDLSQGYGDTQYF. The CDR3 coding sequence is TGTGCCAGCAGTGATTTATCACAGGGGTACGGGGATACGCAGTATTTT.

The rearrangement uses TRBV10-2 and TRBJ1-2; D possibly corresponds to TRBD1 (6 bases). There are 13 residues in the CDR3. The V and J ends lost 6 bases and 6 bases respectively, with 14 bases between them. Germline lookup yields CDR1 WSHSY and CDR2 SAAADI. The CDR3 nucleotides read TGCGCCAGCAGACTCGACAGGAATAATGGCTACACCTTC. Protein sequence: CASRLDRNNGYTF.

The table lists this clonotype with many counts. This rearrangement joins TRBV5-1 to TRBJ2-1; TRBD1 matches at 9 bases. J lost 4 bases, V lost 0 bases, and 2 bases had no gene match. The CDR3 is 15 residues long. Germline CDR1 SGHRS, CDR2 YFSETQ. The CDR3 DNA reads TGCGCCAGCAGCTTGGGGGACAGGGCTTACAATGAGCAGTTCTTC. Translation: CASSLGDRAYNEQFF.

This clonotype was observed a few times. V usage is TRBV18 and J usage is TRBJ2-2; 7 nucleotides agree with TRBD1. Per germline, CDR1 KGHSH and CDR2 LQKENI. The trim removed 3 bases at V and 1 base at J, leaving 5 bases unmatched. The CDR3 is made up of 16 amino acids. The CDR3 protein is CASSPTGQRNTGELFF. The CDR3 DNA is TGTGCCAGCTCACCTACGGGACAGCGGAACACCGGGGAGCTGTTTTTT.

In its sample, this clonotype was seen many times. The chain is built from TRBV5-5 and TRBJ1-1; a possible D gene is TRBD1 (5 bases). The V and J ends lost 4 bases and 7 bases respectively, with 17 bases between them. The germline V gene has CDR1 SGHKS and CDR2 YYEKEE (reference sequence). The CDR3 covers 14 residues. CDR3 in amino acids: CASSLNMGPFEAFF. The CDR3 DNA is TGTGCCAGCAGCCTGAATATGGGACCCTTTGAAGCTTTCTTT.

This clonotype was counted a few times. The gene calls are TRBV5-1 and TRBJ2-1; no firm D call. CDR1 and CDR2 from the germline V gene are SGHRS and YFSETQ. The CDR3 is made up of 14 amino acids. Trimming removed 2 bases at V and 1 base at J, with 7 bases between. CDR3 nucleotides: TGCGCCAGCAGCTTCGTACTTTCCTACAATGAGCAGTTCTTC. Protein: CASSFVLSYNEQFF.

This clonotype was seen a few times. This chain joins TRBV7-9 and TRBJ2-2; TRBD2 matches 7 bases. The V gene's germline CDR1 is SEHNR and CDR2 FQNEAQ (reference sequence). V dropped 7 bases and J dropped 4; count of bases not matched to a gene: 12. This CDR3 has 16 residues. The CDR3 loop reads CASIGLRTRSTGELFF. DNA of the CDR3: TGTGCCAGCATCGGCCTCCGGACTAGAAGCACCGGGGAGCTGTTTTTT. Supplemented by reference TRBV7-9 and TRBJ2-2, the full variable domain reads DTGVSQNPRHKITKRGQNVTFRCDPISEHNRLYWYRQTLGQGPEFLTYFQNEAQLEKSRLLSDRFSAERPKGSFSTLEIQRTEQGDSAMYLCASIGLRTRSTGELFFGEGSRLTVL.

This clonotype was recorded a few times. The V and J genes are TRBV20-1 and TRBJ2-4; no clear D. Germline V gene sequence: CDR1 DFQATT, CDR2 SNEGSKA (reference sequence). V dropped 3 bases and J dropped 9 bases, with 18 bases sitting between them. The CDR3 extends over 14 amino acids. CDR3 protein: CSASWAILPGIQYF. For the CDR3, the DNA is TGCAGTGCTAGTTGGGCCATCCTACCAGGCATTCAGTACTTC.

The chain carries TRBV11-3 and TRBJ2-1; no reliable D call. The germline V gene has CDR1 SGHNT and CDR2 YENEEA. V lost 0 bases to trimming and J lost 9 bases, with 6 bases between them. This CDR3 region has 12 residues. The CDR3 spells CASSLDSSEQFF. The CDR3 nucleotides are TGTGCCAGCAGCTTAGATTCGAGTGAGCAGTTCTTC.

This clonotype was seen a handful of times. The CDR3 nucleotides are TGTGCCAGCAGTAAAAGACGGAAAACAGATACGCAGTATTTT. This translates into CASSKRRKTDTQYF. The chain couples TRBV7-2 to TRBJ2-3; D uncertain. Trimming took 6 bases from V and 3 from J, leaving 13 bases between them. Germline CDR1 and CDR2: SGHTA and FQGNSA. This CDR3 is built from 14 residues.

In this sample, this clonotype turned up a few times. The CDR3 is CASSGQEGTEAFF. The DNA of the CDR3 is TGTGCCAGCAGTGGACAGGAGGGCACTGAAGCTTTCTTT. V and J are TRBV12-3 or TRBV12-4 and TRBJ1-1, with 7 bases aligning to TRBD1. V dropped 5 bases and J dropped 4; count of bases not matched to a gene: 4. The CDR3 has 13 amino acids.

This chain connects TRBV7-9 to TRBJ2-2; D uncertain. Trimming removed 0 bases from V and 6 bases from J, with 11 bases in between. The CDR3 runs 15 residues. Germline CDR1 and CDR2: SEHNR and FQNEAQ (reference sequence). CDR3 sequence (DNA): TGTGCCAGCAGCTTAGCGGTGGTGGGATCCGGGGAGCTGTTTTTT. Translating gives CASSLAVVGSGELFF.

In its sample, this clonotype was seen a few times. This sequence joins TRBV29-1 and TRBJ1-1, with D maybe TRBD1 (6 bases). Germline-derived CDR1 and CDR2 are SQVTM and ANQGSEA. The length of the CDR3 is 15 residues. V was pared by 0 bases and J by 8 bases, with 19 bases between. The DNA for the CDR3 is TGCAGCGTTGAAGATCGGTTCCGGGGGGCGAGGGAAGCTTTCTTT. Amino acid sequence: CSVEDRFRGAREAFF.

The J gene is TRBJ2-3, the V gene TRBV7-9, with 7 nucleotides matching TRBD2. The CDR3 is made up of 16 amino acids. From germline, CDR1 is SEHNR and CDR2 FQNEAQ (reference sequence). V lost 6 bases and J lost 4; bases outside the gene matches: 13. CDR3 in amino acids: CASRTSGEPLADTQYF. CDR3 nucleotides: TGTGCCAGCAGGACGAGCGGGGAGCCTTTAGCAGATACGCAGTATTTT. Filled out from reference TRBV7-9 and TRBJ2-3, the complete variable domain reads DTGVSQNPRHKITKRGQNVTFRCDPISEHNRLYWYRQTLGQGPEFLTYFQNEAQLEKSRLLSDRFSAERPKGSFSTLEIQRTEQGDSAMYLCASRTSGEPLADTQYFGPGTRLTVL.

The CDR3 sequence: CASSFHPPGSYNEQFF. The CDR3 DNA is TGTGCCAGCAGTTTTCACCCTCCGGGATCCTACAATGAGCAGTTCTTC. The rearrangement links TRBV12-3 or TRBV12-4 to TRBJ2-1; D perhaps matches TRBD2 (5 bases). CDR3 length equals 16 residues. The V end was cut by 3 bases, the J end by 1 base, with 13 bases between.

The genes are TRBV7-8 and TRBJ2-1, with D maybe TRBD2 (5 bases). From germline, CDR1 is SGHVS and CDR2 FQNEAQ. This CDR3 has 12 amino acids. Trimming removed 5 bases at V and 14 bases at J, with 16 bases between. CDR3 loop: CASSRERAREFF. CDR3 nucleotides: TGTGCCAGCAGCCGCGAGAGGGCTCGTGAGTTCTTC.